These 5 T cell receptor beta chains share one sample of origin, sequenced in a study of T cells in Graves' hyperthyroidism and ophthalmopathy. There were TCR beta CDR3 regions amplified from RNA transcripts. The HTBI primer set was used in a first-round RT-PCR of the TCR CDR3. MiXCR, applied by TCRdb to the multiplex PCR reads, yields one record per CDR3 protein. Seen here are about 640,000 distinct CDR3 sequences, more than 14% observed once, and the top ten hold around 13%. The sample was blood. These receptors were obtained from a woman between 45 and 65 years old with Graves' ophthalmopathy.

The chain combines TRBV6-1 with TRBJ2-2; 10 bases are a match to TRBD1. V lost 4 bases, J lost 5 bases, and 10 bases stayed unmatched. This CDR3 has 17 amino acids. Germline V gives CDR1 MNHNS, CDR2 SASEGT. Written as DNA, the CDR3 is TGTGCCAGCAGTGCCGGGACAGGGGTGTCGGGAACCGGGGAGCTGTTTTTT. Its protein is CASSAGTGVSGTGELFF.

This clonotype was observed at least ten times. This rearrangement joins TRBV28 to TRBJ1-2, with TRBD1 as a possible D gene (5 bases). The CDR3 covers 12 residues. The germline V gene encodes CDR1 MDHEN and CDR2 SYDVKM. With 6 bases removed from V and 4 bases from J, the gap between germline ends came to 9 bases. CDR3 bases: TGTGCCAGCAGAAAACAGGTCTATGGCTACACCTTC. Protein: CASRKQVYGYTF.

This clonotype was counted between two and nine times. The chain has TRBV24-1 and TRBJ2-7, with a possible D match to TRBD1 (5 bases). Germline CDR1 KGHDR, CDR2 SFDVKD. This CDR3 has 15 residues. The germline V and J ends were trimmed by 4 bases and 0 bases, with 12 bases remaining between them. CDR3 amino acids: CATSDKTGHSYEQYF. CDR3 nucleotides: TGTGCCACCAGTGACAAAACAGGACACTCCTACGAGCAGTACTTC.

The chain recombines TRBV29-1 with TRBJ2-3; D gene unclear. Germline V gives CDR1 SQVTM, CDR2 ANQGSEA. The CDR3 is 14 residues long. Trimming removed 3 bases at V and 11 bases at J, with 21 bases between. CDR3 loop: CSVDLVSLSGVQYF. CDR3 nucleotide sequence: TGCAGCGTTGATTTGGTCTCCCTCTCTGGAGTGCAGTATTTT.

V usage is TRBV12-3 or TRBV12-4 and J usage is TRBJ1-6; 10 bases are a match to TRBD1. This CDR3 comprises 15 residues. The junction had 9 bases not matched to a gene; V was cut back by 6 bases and J by 10 bases. As DNA, the CDR3 is TGTGCCAGCAGCCCGACAGGGGGCGTCGGATCACCCCTCCACTTT. Its protein product is CASSPTGGVGSPLHF.